This is a list of T cell receptor beta chains from one sample in a study of shared clonotypes between healthy human individuals. Generated by immunoSEQ multiplex PCR, the TCRdb table keeps only in-frame clones and is missing some. The table lists about half a million clones, over 70% of them singletons. Source material: PBMCs. These receptors all come from a woman aged 40 to 50 in good health. Some clones in this sample may be carry-over from other donors' samples. CDR3s include the opening cysteine and the closing phenylalanine or tryptophan. Fields, in order: D gene, V gene, J gene, clone size, CDR3 DNA, CDR3 protein. The D gene is left open where the match is weak. Size tells how often a clone was seen (once, few, many) or the class of an expanded clone, and some rows leave it out.

NA,TRBV28,TRBJ1-2,NA,TGTGCCAGCAGCCCCGGGGGCTCTAACTATGGCTACACCTTC,CASSPGGSNYGYTF
NA,TRBV5-1,TRBJ1-2,NA,TGCGCCAGCAGCGGGGACATACTCATCAATCCGGGTGGCTACACCTTC,CASSGDILINPGGYTF
NA,TRBV28,TRBJ1-1,NA,TGTGCCAGCAGGTCCACCGGGGGCACTGAAGCTTTCTTT,CASRSTGGTEAFF
NA,TRBV28,TRBJ2-7,NA,TGTGCCAGCAGTTTGTTGTACAGGGCCTATAGCGAGCAGTACTTC,CASSLLYRAYSEQYF
TRBD2,TRBV28,TRBJ2-2,NA,TGTGCCAGCAATCTAGCGGGAGGGCACCCCGGGGAGCTGTTTTTT,CASNLAGGHPGELFF
NA,TRBV10-3,TRBJ2-2,NA,TGTGCCATCAGTGAGTCGGCTACCGGGGAGCTGTTTTTT,CAISESATGELFF
TRBD2,TRBV7-8,TRBJ2-2,NA,TGTGCCAGCAGCTCGGGACTAGCGCTCGGGGAGCTGTTTTTT,CASSSGLALGELFF
NA,TRBV5-1,TRBJ2-7,few,TGCGCCAGCACTCGGGACATCTCCTACGAGCAGTACTTC,CASTRDISYEQYF
NA,TRBV5-1,TRBJ2-2,NA,TGCGCCAGCAGCTTGGTGTGGACGAACACCGGGGAGCTGTTTTTT,CASSLVWTNTGELFF
NA,TRBV5-1,TRBJ1-1,NA,TGCGCCAGCAGCTTGGGGCCCCAAGTCGGGATGAACACTGAAGCTTTCTTT,CASSLGPQVGMNTEAFF
NA,TRBV6-5,TRBJ2-7,NA,TGTGCCAGCAGCAGGGCCGGCTCCTACGAGCAGTACTTC,CASSRAGSYEQYF
NA,TRBV28,TRBJ1-1,NA,TGTGCCAGCAGTTCGGTAGGGCCATCCAGACCTTTCGGGCAAGCTTTCTTT,CASSSVGPSRPFGQAFF
TRBD2,TRBV30,TRBJ2-3,NA,TGTGCCTGGAGTGTTGGGGCGGGAGGGATCACAGATACGCAGTATTTT,CAWSVGAGGITDTQYF
NA,TRBV6-1,TRBJ2-2,NA,TGTGCCAGCAGTGAAGCGGAGAGCGGGGAGCTGTTTTTT,CASSEAESGELFF
NA,TRBV28,TRBJ2-7,once,TGTGCCAGCAGTCCCCCCCGGGGTGATGCCTACGAGCAGTACTTC,CASSPPRGDAYEQYF
NA,TRBV6-5,TRBJ1-2,few,TGTGCCAGCAGTACAGGGTCGGGTGGCTACACCTTC,CASSTGSGGYTF
NA,TRBV7-3,TRBJ2-5,NA,TGTGCCAGCAGCCGGACAGCCCAAGAGACCCAGTACTTC,CASSRTAQETQYF
TRBD2,TRBV11-1,TRBJ2-1,NA,TGTGCCAGCAGCTTAGGACTAGCGGACTACAATGAGCAGTTCTTC,CASSLGLADYNEQFF
TRBD2,TRBV6-1,TRBJ2-7,few,TGTGCCAGCAGAAGCGGGAAGACCTCCTACGAGCAGTACTTC,CASRSGKTSYEQYF
TRBD1,TRBV5-8,TRBJ2-1,few,TGTGCCAGCAGCTTGGGGGACAGGGACTACAATGAGCAGTTCTTC,CASSLGDRDYNEQFF
NA,TRBV6-5,TRBJ2-1,NA,TGTGCCAGCAGTTACGGGAGGACGGGGGCCTTCAATGAGCAGTTCTTC,CASSYGRTGAFNEQFF
NA,TRBV10-2,TRBJ1-2,NA,TGCGCCAGCAGCGAACGGATTGCTGGCTACACCTTC,CASSERIAGYTF
TRBD2,TRBV6-1,TRBJ2-7,NA,TGTGCCAGCAGTGAAGCGCTGACGGGAGGGCCATACGAGCAGTACTTC,CASSEALTGGPYEQYF
NA,TRBV30,TRBJ1-1,few,TGTGCCTGGAAGAGACAGTGGGGAGACACTGAAGCTTTCTTT,CAWKRQWGDTEAFF
TRBD2,TRBV7-6,TRBJ2-2,many,TGTGCCAGCAGCGACCCGGGACTAGCGGGGGACACCGGGGAGCTGTTTTTT,CASSDPGLAGDTGELFF
NA,TRBV7-9,TRBJ2-7,few,TGTGCCAGCAGCTTACAAGGGGAGTCCTACGAGCAGTACTTC,CASSLQGESYEQYF
NA,TRBV10-3,TRBJ1-5,few,TGTGCCATCAGTGAGTCCGCCCGCCAGCCCCAGCATTTT,CAISESARQPQHF
NA,TRBV4-1,TRBJ2-7,NA,TGCGCCAGCAGCACCCTTAGCCTGGGTCACGCCGAGCAGTACTTC,CASSTLSLGHAEQYF
NA,TRBV7-6,TRBJ1-3,NA,TGTGCCAGCAGCGAGGGACTCCCGGGGACCGGAAACACCATATATTTT,CASSEGLPGTGNTIYF
NA,TRBV19,TRBJ2-7,few,TGTGCCAGTAGTATCCCGGGACTTAACTACGAGCAGTACTTC,CASSIPGLNYEQYF
NA,TRBV10-1,TRBJ2-7,NA,TGCGCCAGCAGTGAGTCGGTTACCGCGGGATCTTACGAGCAGTACTTC,CASSESVTAGSYEQYF
TRBD2,TRBV5-1,TRBJ2-1,NA,TGCGCCAGCAGCGTGAGCGGGAGGGTAAGTGAGCAGTTCTTC,CASSVSGRVSEQFF
NA,TRBV2,TRBJ1-2,NA,TGTGCCAGCAGTGAACGGTCAGCCCCTAACTATGGCTACACCTTC,CASSERSAPNYGYTF
TRBD1,TRBV28,TRBJ1-4,once,TGTGCCAGCAGTTCCCTGACAGGGGGTAAGAAAAAACTGTTTTTT,CASSSLTGGKKKLFF